This T cell receptor beta chain is drawn from a study of early T cells in non-severe SARS-CoV-2 infection. TCRdb recomputed calls from the 5' RACE reads with MiXCR, one row per CDR3 protein. This table holds around 30,000 distinct CDR3 sequences, 3.5% to 5% found once. CDR1 and CDR2 from the germline V gene are SGHNT and YENEEA. This CDR3 comprises 14 residues. The V gene lost 4 bases and the J gene lost 2 bases, with 8 bases spanning the gap. This receptor was identified in an adult who was a healthcare worker with PCR-confirmed SARS-CoV-2 infection or an uninfected control (not recorded which). This chain joins TRBV11-3 and TRBJ2-2, with D hard to call. Material for sequencing was whole blood. The CDR3 is CASSSRINTGELFF. The CDR3 DNA sequence: TGTGCCAGCAGCTCACGCATTAACACCGGGGAGCTGTTTTTT. Full variable domain (outside the CDR3, taken from reference TRBV11-3 and TRBJ2-2): EAGVVQSPRYKIIEKKQPVAFWCNPISGHNTLYWYLQNLGQGPELLIRYENEEAVDDSQLPKDRFSAERLKGVDSTLKIQPAELGDSAVYLCASSSRINTGELFFGEGSRLTVL.